One and the same sample provided the 30 T cell receptor beta chains below, sequenced in a study of T-cell memory formation after mild COVID-19. TCRdb used MiXCR to reprocess the 5' RACE reads, holding one entry per CDR3 protein. In the table there are more than 120,000 distinct CDR3 sequences, over 15% of which are singletons. Sequencing was done on a sample of PBMCs or a T cell subset sorted from them (not recorded which). Receptor source: an adult woman who had mild COVID-19 (a few samples of this study predate the infection). Cell type and time point are not known.

J is TRBJ1-4 and V is TRBV23-1; D unclear. TRBV23-1 is given ORF status, its function remaining uncertain. The CDR3 length is 15 residues. The V and J ends lost 6 bases and 8 bases respectively, with 19 bases between them. Written as DNA, the CDR3 is TGCGCCAGCAGGAAAGAAACGTGGCTGGGGGAAAAACTGTTTTTT. It specifies CASRKETWLGEKLFF.

The CDR3 protein is CASSQERLAGNEQFF. As DNA, the CDR3 is TGTGCCAGCAGCCAAGAGAGGCTAGCGGGAAATGAGCAGTTCTTC. The chain recombines TRBV3-1 with TRBJ2-1; 9 bases line up with TRBD2. Trimming at V came to 0 bases and at J to 7 bases, leaving 4 bases not matched to a gene. The CDR3 runs to 15 residues. Germline V lookup: CDR1 LGHDT, CDR2 YNNKEL (reference sequence).

In its sample, this clonotype was seen a few times. V gene TRBV6-6 combines with J gene TRBJ2-3; TRBD1 is a possible D gene (7 bases). The germline V and J ends were trimmed by 5 bases and 0 bases, with 12 bases remaining between them. Germline V gene sequence: CDR1 MNHNY, CDR2 SVGAGI (reference sequence). The CDR3 loop spans 15 amino acids. The CDR3 here is CASSVTGRSTDTQYF. CDR3 DNA: TGTGCCAGCAGTGTGACAGGGAGGAGCACAGATACGCAGTATTTT.

J is TRBJ2-3 and V is TRBV10-3, with D perhaps matching TRBD1 (6 bases). Trimming pared 0 bases from V and 3 bases from J, leaving 16 bases between. CDR3 length: 17 amino acids. From germline, CDR1 is ENHRY and CDR2 SYGVKD. DNA of the CDR3: TGTGCCATCAGTGAGTCGGCAGGGGCCCTGAGAACAGATACGCAGTATTTT. Translated, it gives CAISESAGALRTDTQYF.

This clonotype was counted many times. The chain's CDR3 is CSAKGGPQVYEQYF. The CDR3 DNA sequence: TGCAGTGCTAAGGGCGGTCCCCAGGTTTACGAGCAGTACTTC. The chain uses TRBV20-1 and TRBJ2-7; D not resolved. The germline gives CDR1 DFQATT, CDR2 SNEGSKA (reference sequence). V was clipped by 4 bases and J by 4 bases, with 17 bases between them. The CDR3 extends over 14 amino acids.

The chain recombines TRBV2 with TRBJ1-4; the match to TRBD1 covers 9 bases. The V and J ends lost 6 bases and 11 bases, in that order; junction bases with no gene match: 13. The CDR3 extends over 15 amino acids. CDR1 and CDR2 (germline): SNHLY, FYNNEI. In DNA form, the CDR3 reads TGTGCCAGCAGACCATCCGGGACAGGGAGGGGGAAACTGTTTTTT. Protein product: CASRPSGTGRGKLFF.

V usage is TRBV20-1 and J usage is TRBJ1-4, with D maybe TRBD1 (6 bases). The CDR3 has 14 residues. The germline CDR1 and CDR2 sequences are DFQATT and SNEGSKA (reference sequence). The V gene lost 2 bases and the J gene lost 7 bases, with 14 bases spanning the gap. Written as DNA, the CDR3 is TGCAGTGCTAGAACGGGGGCAAGGGGTGAAAAACTGTTTTTT. This codes for CSARTGARGEKLFF.

V usage is TRBV12-3 or TRBV12-4 and J usage is TRBJ1-2, with D maybe TRBD1 (6 bases). CDR3 length equals 13 residues. Trimming removed 8 bases from V and 4 bases from J, with 14 bases in between. This CDR3 reads CASSNREGYGYTF. The CDR3, as DNA: TGTGCCAGCTCCAACAGGGAAGGCTATGGCTACACCTTC.

This clonotype occurred a few times. The CDR3, as DNA: TGCAGCGTTCGGCAGGCCATCCGGGGCACAGATACGCAGTATTTT. Amino acids: CSVRQAIRGTDTQYF. The chain recombines TRBV29-1 with TRBJ2-3; D gene unclear. The CDR3 has 15 amino acids. Germline-derived CDR1 and CDR2 are SQVTM and ANQGSEA. V was trimmed by 5 bases and J by 1 base, leaving 16 bases between them.

This clonotype was counted a few times. This chain links TRBV5-6 with TRBJ1-1; 9 bases are a match to TRBD1. Germline trimming cut 1 base from V and 6 bases from J; bases unmatched to any gene: 4. The CDR3 totals 14 residues. The germline V gene has CDR1 SGHDT and CDR2 YYEEEE. The CDR3 bases are TGTGCCAGCAGCTTGTGGGACAGGGCGGCTGAAGCTTTCTTT. Its translation: CASSLWDRAAEAFF. Together with reference TRBV5-6 and TRBJ1-1, the CDR3 gives the full variable domain: DAGVTQSPTHLIKTRGQQVTLRCSPKSGHDTVSWYQQALGQGPQFIFQYYEEEERQRGNFPDRFSGHQFPNYSSELNVNALLLGDSALYLCASSLWDRAAEAFFGQGTRLTVV.

CDR3 nucleotides: TGTGCCAGCACCCCGTCCGGTCGCTACGAGCAGTACTTC. Residues: CASTPSGRYEQYF. The V gene is TRBV7-2, the J gene TRBJ2-7, with D unclear. The CDR3 has 13 amino acids. The V gene's germline CDR1 is SGHTA and CDR2 FQGNSA. Trimming took off 7 bases at V and 3 bases at J, with 13 bases between the two ends.

V is TRBV4-2 and J is TRBJ2-4, with 12 bases matching TRBD2. The CDR3 loop spans 15 amino acids. V gave up 0 bases and J gave up 8 bases; unmatched junction bases: 2. Germline V gene data show CDR1 as LGHNA and CDR2 as YNFKEQ. CDR3 sequence: CASSQELAGGDIQYF. The CDR3 nucleotides read TGTGCCAGCAGCCAAGAGCTAGCGGGAGGGGACATTCAGTACTTC.

The chain is built from TRBV7-2 and TRBJ2-1; 15 bases map to TRBD2. CDR1 and CDR2 from the germline V gene are SGHTA and FQGNSA. The CDR3 covers 18 residues. With V trimmed by 1 base and J by 8 bases, 9 bases remained unmatched. As DNA, the CDR3 is TGTGCCAGCAGCTTAGTGGGTGGACTAGCGGGAGGGGGCGATGAGCAGTTCTTC. This encodes CASSLVGGLAGGGDEQFF.

This chain connects TRBV6-2 or TRBV6-3 to TRBJ2-1, with D perhaps given as TRBD1 or TRBD2 (6 bases each). The CDR3 has 14 amino acids. Trimming cost V 5 bases and J 8 bases, with 16 bases left between them. CDR1 is MNHEY and CDR2 is SVGEGT in the germline V gene. DNA for the CDR3: TGTGCCAGCAGTGCCACCTGGGGGGCTTATGAGCAGTTCTTC. Residues: CASSATWGAYEQFF.

V and J are TRBV12-3 or TRBV12-4 and TRBJ1-2, with D unresolved. V dropped 2 bases and J dropped 4 bases, with 8 bases sitting between them. The CDR3 length is 13 residues. CDR3 protein: CASSLSESYGYTF. The CDR3 DNA is TGTGCCAGCAGTTTAAGTGAGTCCTATGGCTACACCTTC.

This chain's CDR3 is CASGSVGSGNTIYF. In DNA, the CDR3 is TGTGCCAGCGGATCGGTGGGCTCTGGAAACACCATATATTTT. The rearrangement uses TRBV11-2 and TRBJ1-3, with D unresolved. There are 14 residues in the CDR3. Germline CDR1 is SGHAT and CDR2 is FQNNGV. V was shortened by 8 bases and J by 0 bases, with 11 bases between the two germline ends.

This clonotype was counted a few times. This sequence joins TRBV24-1 and TRBJ2-2; D ambiguous. The CDR3 loop spans 13 amino acids. Trimming cost V 5 bases and J 1 base, with 4 bases left between them. Germline CDR1 is KGHDR and CDR2 is SFDVKD. Here the CDR3 DNA reads TGTGCCACCAGTGCGGTGAACACCGGGGAGCTGTTTTTT. Its protein is CATSAVNTGELFF.

This sequence joins TRBV7-9 and TRBJ1-5; TRBD1 aligns across 8 bases. The V gene's germline CDR1 is SEHNR and CDR2 FQNEAQ (reference sequence). This CDR3 is 17 amino acids long. V lost 2 bases and J lost 4; bases outside the gene matches: 10. CDR3 coding DNA: TGTGCCAGCAGCTTATGGATGGGACAGGATGGTAATCAGCCCCAGCATTTT. Translation: CASSLWMGQDGNQPQHF.

The chain couples TRBV5-4 to TRBJ2-6, with 15 bases matching TRBD2. CDR1 is SGHNT and CDR2 is YYREEE in the germline V gene (reference sequence). The CDR3 runs to 18 residues. Trimming took 4 bases from V and 0 from J; bases not matched to a gene: 2. Here the CDR3 DNA reads TGTGCCAGCAGCCCGGGACTAGCGGGAGGCTCTGGGGCCAACGTCCTGACTTTC. Amino acid sequence: CASSPGLAGGSGANVLTF.

The chain combines TRBV20-1 with TRBJ2-3, with 10 bases aligning to TRBD2. V was clipped by 0 bases and J by 1 base; unmatched bases: 7. The CDR3 runs 17 residues. Looked up from germline, CDR1 is DFQATT and CDR2 is SNEGSKA (reference sequence). CDR3 sequence: CSARDRTSGSRTDTQYF. The CDR3, as DNA: TGCAGTGCTAGAGATAGGACTAGCGGAAGCCGCACAGATACGCAGTATTTT.

This clonotype was counted between two and nine times. This chain uses TRBV12-3 or TRBV12-4 with TRBJ2-7, with D uncertain. CDR3 size: 10 residues. Trimming stripped 6 bases from V and 3 bases from J, with 3 bases between. The CDR3 coding sequence is TGTGCCAGCAGGCGCTACGAGCAGTACTTC. The encoded protein is CASRRYEQYF.

In this sample, this clonotype turned up a few times. The chain is built from TRBV7-2 and TRBJ2-3; TRBD1 matches at 7 bases. Germline V gene lookup returns CDR1 SGHTA and CDR2 FQGNSA. This CDR3 spans 19 amino acids. Trimming at V came to 5 bases and at J to 4 bases, leaving 21 bases not matched to a gene. This CDR3 reads CASSAGQVTRGTGPDTQYF. The CDR3 region has the DNA TGTGCCAGCAGCGCCGGACAGGTTACAAGGGGCACGGGCCCAGATACGCAGTATTTT.

This clonotype has more than one count but fewer than ten. This chain links TRBV7-2 with TRBJ2-3, with D uncertain. Germline V gene lookup returns CDR1 SGHTA and CDR2 FQGNSA. Trimming took off 3 bases at V and 2 bases at J, with 15 bases between the two ends. This CDR3 contains 16 residues. The CDR3 loop is CASSFLPGLSTDTQYF. The CDR3 region has the DNA TGTGCCAGCAGCTTCTTACCTGGCCTATCCACAGATACGCAGTATTTT.

The chain joins TRBV19 to TRBJ1-2; D is uncertain. V was shortened by 1 base and J by 2 bases, with 5 bases between the two germline ends. The CDR3 extends over 13 amino acids. Looked up from germline, CDR1 is LNHDA and CDR2 is SQIVND (reference sequence). CDR3 in DNA: TGTGCCAGTAGTATAGCTCAGAACTATGGCTACACCTTC. It specifies CASSIAQNYGYTF.

This clonotype was recorded at least ten times. The chain joins TRBV27 to TRBJ2-7; D call uncertain. Trimming left V 2 bases short and J 3 bases short, with 14 bases between. Germline V gene lookup returns CDR1 MNHEY and CDR2 SMNVEV (reference sequence). CDR3 length: 15 amino acids. The CDR3 DNA reads as TGTGCCAGCAGTTTAAAGGGCAGCCGATTCTACGAGCAGTACTTC. It yields the protein CASSLKGSRFYEQYF.

This clonotype was counted only a few times. This rearrangement joins TRBV7-9 to TRBJ2-3; D may be TRBD1 (5 bases). This CDR3 contains 17 residues. V shed 5 bases and J shed 2 bases, with 20 bases lying between them. Germline V gene data show CDR1 as SEHNR and CDR2 as FQNEAQ (reference sequence). The CDR3 DNA is TGTGCCAGCAGCCCACCCCCCCAGGGCCGACTCACAGATACGCAGTATTTT. It codes for CASSPPPQGRLTDTQYF. Full variable domain (rest looked up from reference TRBV7-9 and TRBJ2-3): DTGVSQNPRHKITKRGQNVTFRCDPISEHNRLYWYRQTLGQGPEFLTYFQNEAQLEKSRLLSDRFSAERPKGSFSTLEIQRTEQGDSAMYLCASSPPPQGRLTDTQYFGPGTRLTVL.

This clonotype has only a few counts. The chain has TRBV2 and TRBJ1-4, with D perhaps TRBD1 (6 bases). V lost 8 bases and J 0 bases, leaving 7 bases between the germline ends. The germline CDR1 and CDR2 sequences are SNHLY and FYNNEI. CDR3 length: 13 amino acids. CDR3 sequence: CASRQATNEKLFF. CDR3 sequence (DNA): TGTGCCAGCCGACAGGCAACTAATGAAAAACTGTTTTTT.

The chain combines TRBV7-2 with TRBJ2-5; 8 positions agree with TRBD2. V was clipped by 5 bases and J by 6 bases; unmatched bases: 14. CDR3 length: 16 amino acids. CDR1 SGHTA and CDR2 FQGNSA come from the germline V gene. The CDR3, as DNA: TGTGCCAGCAGCCTAACCACAGGGAGCGGGAGAAAGACCCAGTACTTC. As protein: CASSLTTGSGRKTQYF. The full variable domain, in which reference TRBV7-2 and TRBJ2-5 provide the parts outside the CDR3, is GAGVSQSPSNKVTEKGKDVELRCDPISGHTALYWYRQSLGQGLEFLIYFQGNSAPDKSGLPSDRFSAERTGGSVSTLTIQRTQQEDSAVYLCASSLTTGSGRKTQYFGPGTRLLVL.

This chain's CDR3 is CASRTGGLSYNEQFF. CDR3 nucleotide sequence: TGTGCCAGCAGAACAGGGGGCCTCTCCTACAATGAGCAGTTCTTC. This chain uses TRBV12-3 or TRBV12-4 with TRBJ2-1, with TRBD1 matching over 9 bases. Trimming at V came to 6 bases and at J to 0 bases, leaving 3 bases not matched to a gene. CDR3 length: 15 residues.

In this sample, this clonotype turned up a few times. The chain joins TRBV9 to TRBJ1-2; D is possibly TRBD1 (5 bases). V was pared by 3 bases and J by 4 bases, with 13 bases between. This CDR3 comprises 14 residues. Germline V gene sequence: CDR1 SGDLS, CDR2 YYNGEE. The CDR3 protein is CASSARGNLYGYTF. In DNA form, the CDR3 reads TGTGCCAGCAGCGCCCGGGGCAACCTCTATGGCTACACCTTC.